This note documents a single TCR beta chain sequence. Germline CDR1 and CDR2: SGDLS and YYNGEE. The CDR3 covers 15 residues. The V segment lost 2 bases and the J segment 3 bases; nucleotides outside the gene matches: 4. The primer mix had 60 Vbeta and 13 Jbeta primers. Repertoires were generated with immunoSEQ multiplex PCR, while TCRdb's copy carries only in-frame clones and drops some. The data hold about 80,000 clones, with 80% observed a single time. This sample was included in a study of cytomegalovirus exposure and HLA in healthy donors. The origin of this receptor is a man aged 45 to 65 in good health and CMV-seropositive. The sample was PBMCs. The rearrangement uses TRBV9 and TRBJ2-2, with 7 bases fitting TRBD1. In DNA, the CDR3 is TGTGCCAGCAGCGTGACAGGGTTGGACACCGGGGAGCTGTTTTTT. Its translation is CASSVTGLDTGELFF.